The TCR beta chain under discussion was sequenced for a study of blood T cell repertoires in COVID-19. Generated by immunoSEQ multiplex PCR, the TCRdb table keeps only in-frame clones and is missing some. Among around 310,000 clones, 90% were seen once, and the ten largest hold more than 6%. This clone was seen a single time. The V gene lost 4 bases and the J gene lost 2 bases, with 9 bases spanning the gap. The length of the CDR3 is 13 residues. Germline loops: CDR1 LNHDA, CDR2 SQIVND (reference sequence). The receptor's source is a woman in her thirties with COVID-19, enrolled during active disease. Sequences were obtained from peripheral blood. The rearrangement uses TRBV19 and TRBJ2-7; D ambiguous. The DNA of the CDR3 is TGTGCCAGTAGTACTTCCCGAGCCTACGAGCAGTACTTC. This gives the protein CASSTSRAYEQYF.